The 2 T cell receptor beta chains below come from one sample, sequenced in a study of T cell responses to AZD1222 COVID-19 vaccine. Repertoires were generated with immunoSEQ multiplex PCR, while TCRdb's copy carries only in-frame clones and drops some. The sample includes 140,000 to 150,000 clones, over 80% seen only once; the top ten take roughly 3.5%. The material was peripheral blood, obtained 28 days after the second AZD1222 dose. All receptors come from an adult who received the AZD1222 COVID-19 vaccine.

The chain couples TRBV30 to TRBJ2-7, with 13 positions matching TRBD2. Germline CDR1 GTSNPN, CDR2 SVGIG (reference sequence). The CDR3 runs 14 residues. Trimming took 6 bases from V and 3 from J; bases not matched to a gene: 5. CDR3 in amino acids: CACHGLAGVYEQYF. The CDR3 coding sequence is TGTGCCTGTCACGGACTAGCGGGAGTCTACGAGCAGTACTTC. Filled out from reference TRBV30 and TRBJ2-7, the complete variable domain reads SQTIHQWPATLVQPVGSPLSLECTVEGTSNPNLYWYRQAAGRGLQLLFYSVGIGQISSEVPQNLSASRPQDRQFILSSKKLLLSDSGFYLCACHGLAGVYEQYFGPGTRLTVT.

This chain connects TRBV5-1 to TRBJ1-1, with 9 bases lining up with TRBD1. This CDR3 comprises 15 residues. J gave up 1 base and V 3 bases, and 4 bases lay outside the gene matches. Germline CDR1 SGHRS, CDR2 YFSETQ. The CDR3 is CASSSGQGKNTEAFF. Here the CDR3 DNA reads TGCGCCAGCAGCTCAGGACAGGGGAAGAACACTGAAGCTTTCTTT.